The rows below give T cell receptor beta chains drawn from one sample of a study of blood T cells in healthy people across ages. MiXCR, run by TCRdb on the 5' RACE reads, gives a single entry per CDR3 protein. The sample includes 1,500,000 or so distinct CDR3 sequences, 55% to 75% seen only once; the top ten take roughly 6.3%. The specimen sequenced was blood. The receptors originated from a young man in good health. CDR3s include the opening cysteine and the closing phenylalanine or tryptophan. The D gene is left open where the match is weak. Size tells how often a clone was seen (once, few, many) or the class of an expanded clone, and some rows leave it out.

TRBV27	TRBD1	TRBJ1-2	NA	CASSPPGQDYTF	TGTGCCAGCAGTCCACCAGGACAGGACTACACCTTC
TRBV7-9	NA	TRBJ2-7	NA	CASEAPEGYEQYF	TGTGCCAGTGAGGCCCCTGAAGGCTACGAGCAGTACTTC
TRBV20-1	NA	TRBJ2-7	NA	CSAFRGAVSGEQYF	TGCAGTGCCTTCAGGGGGGCCGTGTCGGGCGAGCAGTACTTC
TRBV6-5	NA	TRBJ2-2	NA	CASSYVTRTGELFF	TGTGCCAGCAGTTACGTGACACGCACCGGGGAGCTGTTTTTT
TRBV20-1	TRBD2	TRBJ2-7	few	CSARGGIAGEPEQYF	TGCAGTGCTAGAGGGGGTATAGCGGGAGAACCCGAGCAGTACTTC
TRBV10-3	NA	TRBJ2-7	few	CAISDGTMISYEQYF	TGTGCCATCAGTGACGGGACAATGATATCCTACGAGCAGTACTTC
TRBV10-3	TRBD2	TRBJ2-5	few	CATLAGTQETQYF	TGTGCCACCTTAGCGGGGACCCAAGAGACCCAGTACTTC
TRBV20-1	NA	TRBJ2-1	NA	CSARPRFNEQFF	TGCAGTGCTAGACCCCGGTTTAATGAGCAGTTCTTC
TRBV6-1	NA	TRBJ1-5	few	CASSDQENQPQHF	TGTGCCAGCAGTGACCAGGAGAATCAGCCCCAGCATTTT
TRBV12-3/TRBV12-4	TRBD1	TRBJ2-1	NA	CASSPTGQDNEQFF	TGTGCCAGCAGTCCAACGGGACAGGACAATGAGCAGTTCTTC
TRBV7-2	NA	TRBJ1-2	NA	CASSLRDRGNGYTF	TGTGCCAGCAGCTTAAGAGATAGGGGAAATGGCTACACCTTC
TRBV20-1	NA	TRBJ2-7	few	CSARDPGDPTYEQYF	TGCAGTGCTAGAGATCCGGGAGACCCGACCTACGAGCAGTACTTC
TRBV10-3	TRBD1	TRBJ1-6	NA	CAGRDRVSSPLHF	TGTGCCGGACGGGACAGGGTCTCTTCACCCCTCCACTTT
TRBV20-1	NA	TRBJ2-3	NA	CSASALLADTQYF	TGCAGTGCTAGCGCCCTACTAGCAGATACGCAGTATTTT
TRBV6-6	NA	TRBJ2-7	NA	CASSYSTDRSYEQYF	TGTGCCAGCAGTTACTCGACAGACAGATCCTACGAGCAGTACTTC
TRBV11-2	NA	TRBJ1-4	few	CASSLSLLQGFNEKLFF	TGTGCCAGCAGCCTCAGTCTCCTCCAGGGATTCAATGAAAAACTGTTTTTT
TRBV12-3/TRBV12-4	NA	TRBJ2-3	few	CASTQSGGASDTQYF	TGTGCCAGCACCCAGTCTGGGGGCGCCTCAGATACGCAGTATTTT
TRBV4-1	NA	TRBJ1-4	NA	CASSQNPGEKLFF	TGCGCCAGCAGCCAAAACCCGGGTGAAAAACTGTTTTTT
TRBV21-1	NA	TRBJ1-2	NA	CASSRHRGSFFYGYTF	TGTGCCAGCAGCCGACACAGGGGGAGCTTCTTCTATGGCTACACCTTC
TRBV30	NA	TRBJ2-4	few	CAWNRPLNIQYF	TGTGCCTGGAATAGGCCTCTAAACATTCAGTACTTC
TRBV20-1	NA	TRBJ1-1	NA	CSAGVRYEAFF	TGCAGTGCTGGAGTCAGGTATGAAGCTTTCTTT
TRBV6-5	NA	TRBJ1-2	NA	CASFYRKGGYTF	TGTGCCAGCTTCTACCGAAAGGGAGGCTACACCTTC
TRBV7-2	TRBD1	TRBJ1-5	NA	CASSPHGDRVNQPQHF	TGTGCCAGCAGCCCGCACGGGGACAGAGTCAATCAGCCCCAGCATTTT
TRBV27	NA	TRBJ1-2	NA	CASSPFRSTNYGYTF	TGTGCCAGCAGTCCCTTTCGGTCTACTAACTATGGCTACACCTTC
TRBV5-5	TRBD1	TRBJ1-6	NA	CASSLRGTGDFDSPLHF	TGTGCCAGCAGCTTGCGGGGGACAGGGGACTTCGATTCACCCCTCCACTTT
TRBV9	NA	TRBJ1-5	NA	CASSVDSVDQPQHF	TGTGCCAGCAGCGTAGACAGCGTTGATCAGCCCCAGCATTTT
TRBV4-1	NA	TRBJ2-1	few	CASSLVTGIEQFF	TGCGCCAGCAGCCTCGTCACAGGGATCGAGCAGTTCTTC
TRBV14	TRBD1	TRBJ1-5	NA	CASSQTGGPYSNQPQHF	TGTGCCAGCAGCCAAACAGGGGGACCTTATAGCAATCAGCCCCAGCATTTT
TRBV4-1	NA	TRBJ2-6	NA	CASSQALKRADGSSGANVLTF	TGCGCCAGCAGCCAAGCGTTAAAAAGGGCGGACGGAAGCTCTGGGGCCAACGTCCTGACTTTC
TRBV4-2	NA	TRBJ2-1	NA	CASSQDAWGNEQFF	TGTGCCAGCAGCCAAGATGCCTGGGGTAATGAGCAGTTCTTC
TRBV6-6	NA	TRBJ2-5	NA	CASTQWGGREQYF	TGTGCCAGCACGCAATGGGGGGGCCGTGAGCAGTACTTC
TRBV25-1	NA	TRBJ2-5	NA	CASSEGGVEETQYF	TGTGCCAGCAGTGAAGGGGGAGTCGAGGAGACCCAGTACTTC
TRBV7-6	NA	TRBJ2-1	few	CASSFRLVSGNEQFF	TGTGCCAGCAGCTTCAGACTAGTCTCCGGCAATGAGCAGTTCTTC
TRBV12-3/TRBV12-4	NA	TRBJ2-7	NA	CASTGVGLEQYF	TGTGCCAGCACAGGGGTAGGGCTCGAGCAGTACTTC
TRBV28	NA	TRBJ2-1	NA	CASSWATPNEQFF	TGTGCCAGCAGTTGGGCGACACCTAATGAGCAGTTCTTC
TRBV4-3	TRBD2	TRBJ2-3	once	CASSQRTSAEGGTQYF	TGCGCCAGCAGCCAACGGACTAGCGCGGAGGGAGGTACGCAGTATTTT
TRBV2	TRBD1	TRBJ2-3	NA	CASKDRGRGTSTDTQYF	TGTGCCAGCAAGGACAGGGGGCGCGGGACGAGCACAGATACGCAGTATTTT
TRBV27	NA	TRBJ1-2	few	CASFSYPLGGYTF	TGTGCCAGCTTTTCATACCCTTTAGGCGGCTACACCTTC
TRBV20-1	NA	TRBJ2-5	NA	CSAIGDPSRETQYF	TGCAGTGCTATAGGGGACCCATCCAGAGAGACCCAGTACTTC
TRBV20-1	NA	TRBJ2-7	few	CSARESGGSSYEQYF	TGCAGTGCTCGGGAATCAGGCGGCAGCTCCTACGAGCAGTACTTC
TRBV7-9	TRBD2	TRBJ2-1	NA	CASSFGLAAAGDEQFF	TGTGCCAGCAGCTTTGGACTAGCGGCTGCAGGGGATGAGCAGTTCTTC
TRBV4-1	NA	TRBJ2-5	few	CASSQVFRGTQYF	TGCGCCAGCAGCCAAGTCTTCCGCGGGACCCAGTACTTC
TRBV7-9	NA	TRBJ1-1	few	CASSLVSTEAFF	TGCGCCAGCAGCTTGGTATCCACTGAAGCTTTCTTT
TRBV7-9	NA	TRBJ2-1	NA	CASSLLDVTTEQFF	TGTGCCAGCAGCTTATTGGACGTAACTACTGAGCAGTTCTTC
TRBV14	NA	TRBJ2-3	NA	CASSQRPSHTQYF	TGTGCCAGCAGCCAACGGCCCAGCCATACGCAGTATTTT
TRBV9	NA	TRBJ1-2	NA	CASTRTQGREGYTF	TGTGCCAGCACCCGAACCCAGGGACGGGAGGGCTACACCTTC
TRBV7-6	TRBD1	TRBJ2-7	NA	CASSSQPGTGSYEQYF	TGTGCCAGCAGCTCCCAACCCGGGACAGGGTCCTACGAGCAGTACTTC
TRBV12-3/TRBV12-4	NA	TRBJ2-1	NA	CASLETWNEQFF	TGTGCCAGCCTCGAAACCTGGAATGAGCAGTTCTTC
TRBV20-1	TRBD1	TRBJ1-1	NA	CSAFGTVNTEAFF	TGCAGTGCTTTCGGGACAGTGAACACTGAAGCTTTCTTT
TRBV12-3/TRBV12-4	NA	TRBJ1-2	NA	CASSLTALYGYTF	TGTGCCAGCAGTTTGACAGCTCTCTATGGCTACACCTTC
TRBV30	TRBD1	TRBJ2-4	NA	CAWSQGGQGGNIQYF	TGTGCCTGGAGTCAAGGAGGACAGGGGGGGAACATTCAGTACTTC
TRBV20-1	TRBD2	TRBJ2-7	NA	CSAVTSEIYEQYF	TGCAGTGCCGTTACTAGCGAGATCTACGAGCAGTACTTC
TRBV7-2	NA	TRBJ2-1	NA	CASRPRTANEQFF	TGTGCCAGCAGACCGAGGACAGCCAATGAGCAGTTCTTC